These 2 T cell receptor beta chains were all obtained from the same sample, sequenced in a study of T cell clonality in common variable immunodeficiency. Clones were read by immunoSEQ multiplex PCR, and TCRdb kept only the in-frame ones, dropping some. The specimen has 30,000 to 40,000 clones, none found just once. Sample: peripheral blood mononuclear cells. The receptor source for this set is a person aged 18 to 70 in good health.

A few counts support this clone. Incomplete CDR3 DNA: TGCGCCAGCAGACGGGGTTTCTTAAGTGGC. Its protein product is CASRRGFLSG. In full, the CDR3 reads CASRRGFLSGYTF. The chain couples TRBV5-1 to TRBJ1-2; D is ambiguous. The read is 3 residues too short to cover the CDR3 end, so that end is filled in from the germline J gene. Trimming removed 5 bases from V and 7 bases from J, with 15 bases in between. Looked up from germline, CDR1 is SGHRS and CDR2 is YFSETQ. The CDR3 loop spans 13 amino acids.

This clone occurred many times. The read terminates 3 residues ahead of where the CDR3 ends, so the germline J gene completes it. V and J are TRBV19 and TRBJ1-2; 12 positions match TRBD1. J was trimmed by 6 bases and V by 3 bases; bases with no gene match: 14. CDR3 length: 18 amino acids. Germline V CDR1 and CDR2: LNHDA, SQIVND (reference sequence). CDR3 sequence reads: CASSMVQGTGGKFNGYTF. CDR3 bases read: TGTGCCAGTAGTATGGTACAGGGGACAGGGGGCAAATTTAATGGC.